These T cell receptor beta chains were read from a single sample in a study of shared clonotypes between healthy human individuals. Repertoires were generated with immunoSEQ multiplex PCR, while TCRdb's copy carries only in-frame clones and drops some. The sample has 1.5 million to 2.5 million clones, over 85% seen once. The sample was naive CD8+ T cells sorted from blood. Receptor source: a man aged 18 to 30 in good health. The CDR3 runs from the conserved cysteine through the conserved F or W. The order of the fields is CDR3 protein, CDR3 DNA, V gene, J gene, D gene. D genes are given only for firm matches.

CDR3aa: CASSPGGTSGKAYEQYF; CDR3nt: TGCGCCAGCAGCCCTGGGGGGACTAGCGGGAAAGCCTACGAGCAGTACTTC; v_gene: TRBV4-1; j_gene: TRBJ2-7; d_gene: TRBD2
CDR3aa: CASSPDGLAGYEQYF; CDR3nt: TGTGCCAGCAGCCCCGACGGACTAGCGGGATACGAGCAGTACTTC; v_gene: TRBV9; j_gene: TRBJ2-7; d_gene: TRBD2
CDR3aa: CASSSPGNEQFF; CDR3nt: TGTGCCAGCAGCTCCCCCGGCAATGAGCAGTTCTTC; v_gene: TRBV11-2; j_gene: TRBJ2-1; d_gene: NA
CDR3aa: CASSPGQGIYEQYF; CDR3nt: TGTGCCAGCAGCCCGGGACAGGGGATCTACGAGCAGTACTTC; v_gene: TRBV7-6; j_gene: TRBJ2-7; d_gene: TRBD1
CDR3aa: CASSLDNWGRSTDTQYF; CDR3nt: TGTGCCAGCAGCTTAGATAATTGGGGGAGGAGCACAGATACGCAGTATTTT; v_gene: TRBV7-9; j_gene: TRBJ2-3; d_gene: NA
CDR3aa: CASSLFSGAGTEAFF; CDR3nt: TGTGCCAGCAGTTTATTTTCCGGGGCGGGCACTGAAGCTTTCTTT; v_gene: TRBV27; j_gene: TRBJ1-1; d_gene: NA
CDR3aa: CASSPLSGIYEQYF; CDR3nt: TGTGCCAGCAGCCCCCTTAGCGGAATTTACGAGCAGTACTTC; v_gene: TRBV7-9; j_gene: TRBJ2-7; d_gene: NA
CDR3aa: CASSPPPIGDYEQYF; CDR3nt: TGTGCCAGCAGCCCGCCCCCGATTGGAGACTACGAGCAGTACTTC; v_gene: TRBV5-6; j_gene: TRBJ2-7; d_gene: NA
CDR3aa: CASSERGTGDEQFF; CDR3nt: TGTGCCAGCAGTGAAAGAGGGACAGGGGATGAGCAGTTCTTC; v_gene: TRBV2; j_gene: TRBJ2-1; d_gene: TRBD1
CDR3aa: CASSFVRGGHNEQFF; CDR3nt: TGTGCCAGCAGCTTTGTGCGGGGGGGCCACAATGAGCAGTTCTTC; v_gene: TRBV11-2; j_gene: TRBJ2-1; d_gene: TRBD2
CDR3aa: CASSLPGTGAGYYGYTF; CDR3nt: TGTGCCAGCAGCTTACCCGGGACAGGGGCGGGATACTATGGCTACACCTTC; v_gene: TRBV7-9; j_gene: TRBJ1-2; d_gene: TRBD1
CDR3aa: CASSPWVGSGNTIYF; CDR3nt: TGTGCCAGCAGCCCGTGGGTAGGCTCTGGAAACACCATATATTTT; v_gene: TRBV5-5; j_gene: TRBJ1-3; d_gene: NA
CDR3aa: CASSPVSTDTQYF; CDR3nt: TGTGCCAGCAGCCCTGTCAGCACAGATACGCAGTATTTT; v_gene: TRBV5-5; j_gene: TRBJ2-3; d_gene: NA
CDR3aa: CASSLAADQPQHF; CDR3nt: TGTGCCAGCAGTTTGGCGGCAGATCAGCCCCAGCATTTT; v_gene: TRBV28; j_gene: TRBJ1-5; d_gene: NA
CDR3aa: CASSQTAGLAYEQYF; CDR3nt: TGCGCCAGCAGCCAAACAGCCGGTCTCGCCTACGAGCAGTACTTC; v_gene: TRBV4-1; j_gene: TRBJ2-7; d_gene: NA
CDR3aa: CASSQDPQTDTQYF; CDR3nt: TGCGCCAGCAGCCAAGACCCCCAAACAGATACGCAGTATTTT; v_gene: TRBV4-1; j_gene: TRBJ2-3; d_gene: NA
CDR3aa: CASSWGLAGDTQYF; CDR3nt: TGCGCCAGCAGCTGGGGACTAGCGGGAGATACGCAGTATTTT; v_gene: TRBV5-1; j_gene: TRBJ2-3; d_gene: TRBD2
CDR3aa: CASSFGPTGLDEKLFF; CDR3nt: TGTGCCAGCAGCTTCGGGCCAACCGGTCTGGATGAAAAACTGTTTTTT; v_gene: TRBV7-9; j_gene: TRBJ1-4; d_gene: NA
CDR3aa: CASSEYSNQPQHF; CDR3nt: TGTGCCAGCAGCGAATATAGCAATCAGCCCCAGCATTTT; v_gene: TRBV6-6; j_gene: TRBJ1-5; d_gene: NA
CDR3aa: CAWSVQGDSPLHF; CDR3nt: TGTGCCTGGAGTGTACAGGGCGATTCACCCCTCCACTTT; v_gene: TRBV30; j_gene: TRBJ1-6; d_gene: NA
CDR3aa: CASSQGELAGNNEQFF; CDR3nt: TGCGCCAGCAGCCAAGGGGAACTAGCGGGTAACAATGAGCAGTTCTTC; v_gene: TRBV4-1; j_gene: TRBJ2-1; d_gene: TRBD2
CDR3aa: CASSVAWGTAVWEQYF; CDR3nt: TGTGCCAGCAGCGTAGCTTGGGGGACGGCTGTGTGGGAGCAGTACTTC; v_gene: TRBV9; j_gene: TRBJ2-7; d_gene: NA
CDR3aa: CSVEDPQGPGTSGGYNEQFF; CDR3nt: TGCAGCGTTGAGGACCCACAGGGACCTGGGACTAGCGGAGGGTACAATGAGCAGTTCTTC; v_gene: TRBV29-1; j_gene: TRBJ2-1; d_gene: TRBD2
CDR3aa: CASSVTGGSYNEQFF; CDR3nt: TGTGCCAGCAGCGTGACAGGGGGGTCCTACAATGAGCAGTTCTTC; v_gene: TRBV7-3; j_gene: TRBJ2-1; d_gene: TRBD1
CDR3aa: CASSHSGGELNEQFF; CDR3nt: TGTGCCAGCTCCCATAGCGGGGGGGAACTCAATGAGCAGTTCTTC; v_gene: TRBV18; j_gene: TRBJ2-1; d_gene: TRBD2
CDR3aa: CATSRDSLPGTSDEETQYF; CDR3nt: TGTGCCACCAGCAGAGATTCTTTGCCGGGGACTTCCGACGAAGAGACCCAGTACTTC; v_gene: TRBV15; j_gene: TRBJ2-5; d_gene: NA
CDR3aa: CASTGQGSSGNTIYF; CDR3nt: TGTGCCAGCACCGGACAGGGGAGCTCTGGAAACACCATATATTTT; v_gene: TRBV6-1; j_gene: TRBJ1-3; d_gene: TRBD1
CDR3aa: CASSLYGPRSGELFF; CDR3nt: TGTGCCAGCAGTTTATACGGCCCCCGGTCCGGGGAGCTGTTTTTT; v_gene: TRBV27; j_gene: TRBJ2-2; d_gene: NA
CDR3aa: CASSLGQTSYEQYF; CDR3nt: TGTGCCAGCAGCCTGGGACAGACCTCCTACGAGCAGTACTTC; v_gene: TRBV7-6; j_gene: TRBJ2-7; d_gene: TRBD1
CDR3aa: CASSQDWAGGNEQFF; CDR3nt: TGCGCCAGCAGCCAAGATTGGGCAGGTGGTAATGAGCAGTTCTTC; v_gene: TRBV4-3; j_gene: TRBJ2-1; d_gene: NA
CDR3aa: CASSWTGGSGEQYF; CDR3nt: TGTGCCAGCAGTTGGACAGGGGGGTCCGGAGAGCAGTACTTC; v_gene: TRBV27; j_gene: TRBJ2-7; d_gene: TRBD1
CDR3aa: CASSTGTGYYASDSYEQYF; CDR3nt: TGTGCCAGCAGCACAGGGACAGGGTATTATGCTAGTGACTCCTACGAGCAGTACTTC; v_gene: TRBV9; j_gene: TRBJ2-7; d_gene: TRBD1
CDR3aa: CASSLLTAVETQYF; CDR3nt: TGTGCCAGCAGCTTACTAACGGCCGTGGAGACCCAGTACTTC; v_gene: TRBV11-2; j_gene: TRBJ2-5; d_gene: NA